The present T cell receptor beta chain was sequenced within a study of Ad26.COV2.S vaccination and SARS-CoV-2 variants. Overall study context: The donor participated in the COV1001 trial, in its Ad26.COV2.S arm.

Indicated treatment: some 20 received Ad26.COV2.S at low or high dose, single or two shots; about 5 received placebo; per-sample allocation not given. Day 63 following the first vaccine or placebo injection was when the samples were taken. Within Boston, the person who donated was an adult of 18-55 years. Germline lookup yields CDR1 LNHDA and CDR2 SQIVND (reference sequence). This CDR3 has 15 residues. V was shortened by 1 base and J by 5 bases, with 11 bases between the two germline ends. Profiling relied on immunoSEQ multiplex PCR, and the TCRdb table lists in-frame clones only, not all of them. The table shows more than 300,000 clones, with about 86% occurring only once.

Sequencing used peripheral blood, obtained in a trial of Ad26.COV2.S vaccine versus placebo. This clonotype was obtained from a person between 18 and 65 years old who received the Ad26.COV2.S COVID-19 vaccine or a placebo. The gene calls are TRBV19 and TRBJ2-2, with D possibly matching TRBD2 (6 bases). This CDR3 reads CASSIGSGTTGELFF. CDR3 coding DNA: TGTGCCAGTAGTATAGGGTCAGGGACTACCGGGGAGCTGTTTTTT.